The 31 T cell receptor beta chains in this list originate from one sample, sequenced in a study of CD8+CD57+ T cells in acquired aplastic anemia. Genomic DNA acted as the template from which TCR beta VDJ combination and CDR3 sequence profiling were carried out. TCRdb re-analysed the reads in MiXCR, keeping a single row per CDR3 protein. The table lists about 270,000 distinct CDR3 sequences, 50% to 70% of them singletons. Sequenced material: sorted CD4+, CD8+, or CD8+CD57+ T cells (not recorded which) from PBMCs. The source is a human donor with severe aplastic anemia or a healthy control (not recorded which).

This clonotype came up a few times. The chain uses TRBV7-3 and TRBJ2-7, with D possibly matching TRBD2 (6 bases). The CDR3 runs to 14 residues. Trimming removed 6 bases at V and 4 bases at J, with 16 bases between. CDR1 and CDR2 from the germline V gene are SGHTA and FQGTGA. CDR3 in amino acids: CASSPPGRGYEQYF. In DNA form, the CDR3 reads TGTGCCAGCAGTCCCCCGGGACGGGGGTACGAGCAGTACTTC.

CDR3 sequence reads: CATTGSGVETDTQYF. The CDR3 region has the DNA TGTGCCACCACCGGGTCAGGGGTGGAAACAGATACGCAGTATTTT. This chain uses TRBV24-1 with TRBJ2-3; maybe TRBD1 (6 bases). The germline V and J ends were trimmed by 8 bases and 3 bases, with 17 bases remaining between them. CDR1 and CDR2 from the germline V gene are KGHDR and SFDVKD. The CDR3 consists of 15 residues.

This clonotype was counted ten times or more. The V and J genes are TRBV10-3 and TRBJ2-3; tentatively, D is TRBD1 or TRBD2 (5 bases each). The CDR3 has 15 residues. The V gene's germline CDR1 is ENHRY and CDR2 SYGVKD. Between the trimmed V and J ends, which lost 5 bases and 0 bases, there was a span of 12 bases. Here the CDR3 DNA reads TGTGCCATCAGTAAAGGGACGGCTAGCACAGATACGCAGTATTTT. Residues: CAISKGTASTDTQYF.

The chain joins TRBV9 to TRBJ1-6, with D uncertain. CDR3 length equals 14 residues. CDR1 is SGDLS and CDR2 is YYNGEE in the germline V gene. V was clipped by 2 bases and J by 1 base, with 4 bases between them. CDR3 region: CASSVRSYNSPLHF. The CDR3 DNA is TGTGCCAGCAGCGTCAGGTCCTATAATTCACCCCTCCACTTT.

V gene TRBV20-1 combines with J gene TRBJ2-5; 8 bases agree with TRBD2. There are 12 residues in the CDR3. V was pared by 3 bases and J by 10 bases, with 7 bases of the junction left unmatched. Per the germline V gene, CDR1 is DFQATT and CDR2 is SNEGSKA (reference sequence). The CDR3 is CSARFGGGSQYF. The CDR3 DNA follows: TGCAGTGCTAGGTTCGGGGGGGGGAGCCAGTACTTC.

The table lists this clonotype with a few counts. The chain links TRBV19 to TRBJ1-1, with D perhaps TRBD1 (6 bases). Trimming cost V 10 bases and J 1 base, with 16 bases left between them. This CDR3 region has 14 residues. CDR1 and CDR2 (germline): LNHDA, SQIVND (reference sequence). The CDR3 loop is CATRWDKRNTEAFF. The CDR3 DNA reads as TGTGCCACCCGATGGGACAAACGGAACACTGAAGCTTTCTTT.

The chain employs TRBV24-1 and TRBJ1-5, with 7 positions matching TRBD1. The germline CDR1 and CDR2 sequences are KGHDR and SFDVKD. The CDR3 covers 13 residues. CDR3 amino acids: CAIQGGGNQPQHF. The CDR3 bases are TGTGCTATCCAGGGGGGGGGCAATCAGCCCCAGCATTTT.

The chain couples TRBV9 to TRBJ1-6, with 7 nucleotides matching TRBD1. CDR3 length equals 14 residues. V shed 0 bases and J 13 bases; nucleotides not matched to a gene: 7. In germline, CDR1 is SGDLS, CDR2 YYNGEE. In DNA form, the CDR3 reads TGTGCCAGCAGCGTAGACCACAGGGGAGCGCCCCTCCACTTT. It encodes CASSVDHRGAPLHF.

This clonotype was seen ten or more times. The rearrangement links TRBV12-3 or TRBV12-4 to TRBJ1-1, with D perhaps matching TRBD1 (5 bases). The CDR3 is 13 residues long. Trimming left V 2 bases short and J 4 bases short, with 8 bases between. CDR3 coding DNA: TGTGCCAGCAGTTTAAGGGGCGTCACTGAAGCTTTCTTT. Translated, it gives CASSLRGVTEAFF.

This chain connects TRBV5-1 to TRBJ2-7; 11 bases are a match to TRBD2. Germline V gene lookup returns CDR1 SGHRS and CDR2 YFSETQ. After removal of 1 base from V and 5 bases from J, the junction contained 5 bases not matched to a gene. This CDR3 has 15 residues. The DNA of the CDR3 is TGCGCCAGCAGCTTGACTAGCGGGAGACAGGACGAGCAGTACTTC. It encodes CASSLTSGRQDEQYF.

This clonotype has ten or more counts. J is TRBJ1-6 and V is TRBV7-9; 7 bases map to TRBD1. V was pared by 5 bases and J by 7 bases, with 5 bases of the junction left unmatched. The CDR3 has 14 amino acids. Germline-derived CDR1 and CDR2 are SEHNR and FQNEAQ (reference sequence). This CDR3 is CASSRQGANSPLHF. The CDR3 nucleotides read TGTGCCAGCAGCCGACAGGGTGCAAATTCACCCCTCCACTTT.

J is TRBJ2-3 and V is TRBV7-2; 12 bases fit TRBD2. This CDR3 has 16 amino acids. CDR1 and CDR2 (germline): SGHTA, FQGNSA. Losses at the gene ends were 3 bases for V and 8 bases for J; bases not matched to a gene: 9. The CDR3: CASSFRSSGGGGTQYF. CDR3 nucleotide sequence: TGTGCCAGCAGCTTCCGATCTAGCGGGGGGGGAGGTACGCAGTATTTT.

The table lists this clonotype with many counts. This chain links TRBV5-1 with TRBJ1-6, with D possibly being TRBD1 (6 bases). This CDR3 comprises 15 residues. Germline V lookup: CDR1 SGHRS, CDR2 YFSETQ. V lost 2 bases to trimming and J lost 2 bases, with 8 bases between them. For the CDR3, the DNA is TGCGCCAGCAGCTTCGAGGGGGCCTATAATTCACCCCTCCACTTT. This sequence encodes CASSFEGAYNSPLHF.

The genes are TRBV19 and TRBJ2-3, with a tentative D call TRBD2 (5 bases). The CDR3 length is 14 residues. Germline CDR1 LNHDA, CDR2 SQIVND (reference sequence). Trimming removed 3 bases at V and 4 bases at J, with 11 bases between. The CDR3 protein is CASSMDSRADTQYF. The CDR3 DNA sequence: TGTGCCAGTAGTATGGATTCGAGGGCAGATACGCAGTATTTT. Full variable domain (missing parts from reference TRBV19 and TRBJ2-3): DGGITQSPKYLFRKEGQNVTLSCEQNLNHDAMYWYRQDPGQGLRLIYYSQIVNDFQKGDIAEGYSVSREKKESFPLTVTSAQKNPTAFYLCASSMDSRADTQYFGPGTRLTVL.

This clonotype was recorded at least ten times. This chain connects TRBV12-3 or TRBV12-4 to TRBJ2-2; no definite D call. The length of the CDR3 is 18 residues. Trimming took 5 bases from V and 0 from J, leaving 19 bases between them. CDR3: CASSPPAQPFANTGELFF. DNA of the CDR3: TGTGCCAGCAGTCCCCCTGCGCAGCCCTTCGCGAACACCGGGGAGCTGTTTTTT.

J is TRBJ2-7 and V is TRBV5-1; D is possibly TRBD1 (5 bases). Germline CDR1 is SGHRS and CDR2 is YFSETQ. This CDR3 is 13 amino acids long. V was trimmed by 0 bases and J by 6 bases, leaving 10 bases between them. Here the CDR3 DNA reads TGCGCCAGCAGCTTGGGCTCAGGGCGCGAGCAGTACTTC. This translates into CASSLGSGREQYF.

CDR3 sequence reads: CASSYRGGRNEKLFF. The DNA of the CDR3 is TGTGCCAGCAGTTACCGAGGGGGTAGGAATGAAAAACTGTTTTTT. The chain uses TRBV25-1 and TRBJ1-4, with a tentative D call TRBD1 (6 bases). The CDR3 runs to 15 residues. Per the germline V gene, CDR1 is MGHDK and CDR2 is SYGVNS. V was pared by 5 bases and J by 5 bases, with 15 bases between.

V and J are TRBV10-1 and TRBJ2-2; 9 bases are a match to TRBD1. This CDR3 contains 16 residues. V shed 3 bases and J 6 bases; nucleotides not matched to a gene: 8. Germline CDR1 reads WNHNN; CDR2 reads SYGVQD (reference sequence). CDR3 coding DNA: TGCGCCAGCAGTGATTCCGGGACAGGGTTCGCCGGGGAGCTGTTTTTT. It specifies CASSDSGTGFAGELFF.

This clonotype has at least ten counts. The CDR3 DNA reads TGCAGTGCTAGAGATCGGAGTGGGGGGGCTTTTACAGATACGCAGTATTTT. This gives the protein CSARDRSGGAFTDTQYF. The chain employs TRBV20-1 and TRBJ2-3; D is perhaps TRBD2 (7 bases). Per the germline V gene, CDR1 is DFQATT and CDR2 is SNEGSKA (reference sequence). V was clipped by 0 bases and J by 3 bases, with 19 bases between them. The CDR3 consists of 17 residues.

The chain recombines TRBV6-7 with TRBJ1-6; D is uncertain. TRBV6-7 is an ORF for which the function is uncertain. V lost 5 bases and J lost 7, with 12 bases in between. The CDR3 length is 14 residues. The CDR3 DNA sequence: TGTGCCAGCAGTAGGACCCAGGACAATTCACCCCTCCACTTT. Translation gives CASSRTQDNSPLHF.

The table lists this clonotype with many counts. The V call is TRBV27, the J call TRBJ1-6; no firm D call. The CDR3 is 13 residues long. V lost 3 bases to trimming and J lost 10 bases, with 10 bases between them. The germline gives CDR1 MNHEY, CDR2 SMNVEV (reference sequence). CDR3 protein: CASSFNVESPLHF. The DNA of the CDR3 is TGTGCCAGCAGTTTTAACGTTGAGTCACCCCTCCACTTT.

The J gene is TRBJ1-2, the V gene TRBV6-1, with D unresolved. The CDR3 consists of 14 residues. CDR1 and CDR2 from the germline V gene are MNHNS and SASEGT. V dropped 5 bases and J dropped 0 bases, with 10 bases sitting between them. The CDR3 region has the DNA TGTGCCAGCAGTAAACGGGCTTCTAACTATGGCTACACCTTC. Amino acid sequence: CASSKRASNYGYTF.

This chain links TRBV19 with TRBJ2-7; 8 nucleotides line up with TRBD1. The CDR3 contains 15 residues. Trimming at V came to 3 bases and at J to 3 bases, leaving 7 bases not matched to a gene. Germline CDR1 reads LNHDA; CDR2 reads SQIVND (reference sequence). The DNA of the CDR3 is TGTGCCAGTAGTATTAGGACAGGGTGGGACTACGAGCAGTACTTC. This gives the protein CASSIRTGWDYEQYF.

The chain combines TRBV7-9 with TRBJ2-6; TRBD2 might be the D (5 bases). This CDR3 is built from 15 residues. The ends were cut back, 5 bases at V and 2 bases at J, with 10 bases in the middle. Germline V lookup: CDR1 SEHNR, CDR2 FQNEAQ (reference sequence). The CDR3 DNA is TGTGCCAGCAGCCCCCGAGGGCCTGGGGCCAACGTCCTGACTTTC. Protein product: CASSPRGPGANVLTF.

This clonotype occurred once. The J gene is TRBJ2-3, the V gene TRBV6-4; 10 nucleotides line up with TRBD1. V was pared by 4 bases and J by 6 bases, with 7 bases of the junction left unmatched. Germline CDR1 is MRHNA and CDR2 is SNTAGT. CDR3 length: 15 residues. The CDR3 loop reads CASSAVPGQGDTQYF. The CDR3 DNA reads as TGTGCCAGCAGTGCCGTCCCGGGACAGGGGGATACGCAGTATTTT.

In nucleotides, the CDR3 is TGTGCCACCAGCAGAGAGGGGATAGGGGGGGCACCCCTCCACTTT. This codes for CATSREGIGGAPLHF. This rearrangement joins TRBV15 to TRBJ1-6; D might be TRBD1 (6 bases). The V gene's germline CDR1 is LNHNV and CDR2 YYDKDF (reference sequence). This CDR3 contains 15 residues. Deletions cut 0 bases from V and 11 bases from J, with 14 bases between.

V is TRBV5-1 and J is TRBJ2-1; D ambiguous. With 0 bases removed from V and 5 bases from J, the gap between germline ends came to 15 bases. Germline V gives CDR1 SGHRS, CDR2 YFSETQ. The CDR3 is 16 residues long. CDR3 sequence (DNA): TGCGCCAGCAGCTTGGCCCTGACCGTGGGTCACAATGAGCAGTTCTTC. This encodes CASSLALTVGHNEQFF.

The table lists this clonotype with many counts. The CDR3 is CASSFLPAPYEQYF. Here the CDR3 DNA reads TGTGCCAGCAGCTTCTTACCTGCCCCCTACGAGCAGTACTTC. The chain is built from TRBV7-2 and TRBJ2-7; D unresolved. Germline-derived CDR1 and CDR2 are SGHTA and FQGNSA. This CDR3 comprises 14 residues. Trimming cost V 3 bases and J 2 bases, with 11 bases left between them.

CDR3 nucleotide sequence: TGCGCCAGCAGTGAAGGACAGGGCGCTGGGGCCAACGTCCTGACTTTC. Translated, it gives CASSEGQGAGANVLTF. V and J are TRBV10-1 and TRBJ2-6, with 8 bases lining up with TRBD1. The germline gives CDR1 WNHNN, CDR2 SYGVQD (reference sequence). The CDR3 sequence is 16 residues long. The junction had 3 bases not matched to a gene; V was cut back by 3 bases and J by 2 bases.

The DNA for the CDR3 is TGTGCCAGCAGCGGTAGCGGGGGGACCTTTAATGAGCAGTTCTTC. Protein product: CASSGSGGTFNEQFF. The chain combines TRBV11-3 with TRBJ2-1; 10 bases line up with TRBD2. The CDR3 is 15 amino acids. The V and J ends lost 5 bases and 7 bases, in that order; junction bases with no gene match: 8. Germline CDR1 reads SGHNT; CDR2 reads YENEEA.

In this sample, this clonotype turned up many times. This chain connects TRBV5-1 to TRBJ1-1; 7 nucleotides line up with TRBD1. Per germline, CDR1 SGHRS and CDR2 YFSETQ. V trimming: 4 bases; J trimming: 4 bases; junction bases outside the gene matches: 4. This CDR3 is 13 amino acids long. The CDR3 coding sequence is TGCGCCAGCAGCGAGGGGGCAAGCACTGAAGCTTTCTTT. Protein: CASSEGASTEAFF. Combining the CDR3 with reference TRBV5-1 and TRBJ1-1 gives the whole variable domain KAGVTQTPRYLIKTRGQQVTLSCSPISGHRSVSWYQQTPGQGLQFLFEYFSETQRNKGNFPGRFSGRQFSNSRSEMNVSTLELGDSALYLCASSEGASTEAFFGQGTRLTVV.